These 16 T cell receptor beta chains originate from one sample sequenced in a study of shared clonotypes between healthy human individuals. The data were produced by immunoSEQ multiplex PCR, yet TCRdb's version contains in-frame clones alone and is incomplete. The data hold a few million clones, with about 92% observed a single time. The sequenced sample consisted of naive CD4+ T cells sorted from blood. Subset indicated: CD45RA+ positively selected. These receptors came from a man aged 18 to 30 in good health.

The chain recombines TRBV5-1 with TRBJ1-1; D unclear. This CDR3 is built from 12 residues. The germline gives CDR1 SGHRS, CDR2 YFSETQ. V gave up 4 bases and J gave up 5 bases, with 9 bases separating them. The CDR3 is CASSPGMTEAFF. The DNA for the CDR3 is TGCGCCAGCAGCCCGGGGATGACTGAAGCTTTCTTT. The complete variable domain, with remaining parts taken from reference TRBV5-1 and TRBJ1-1, reads KAGVTQTPRYLIKTRGQQVTLSCSPISGHRSVSWYQQTPGQGLQFLFEYFSETQRNKGNFPGRFSGRQFSNSRSEMNVSTLELGDSALYLCASSPGMTEAFFGQGTRLTVV.

V usage is TRBV7-6 and J usage is TRBJ2-1; the D is unclear. V was shortened by 5 bases and J by 1 base, with 9 bases between the two germline ends. Germline-derived CDR1 and CDR2 are SGHVS and FNYEAQ. The CDR3 runs 14 residues. CDR3 region: CASSPFRSYNEQFF. The CDR3 DNA follows: TGTGCCAGCAGCCCCTTCCGTTCCTACAATGAGCAGTTCTTC.

This chain links TRBV5-1 with TRBJ2-7, with a weak D call TRBD2 (7 bases). Germline V gene lookup returns CDR1 SGHRS and CDR2 YFSETQ. The CDR3 length is 15 residues. The V end lost 4 bases, the J end lost 0 bases, and 14 bases lay between the germline ends. The CDR3 nucleotides are TGCGCCAGCAGCCCGGAAGGGGGGGCCTCCTACGAGCAGTACTTC. This gives the protein CASSPEGGASYEQYF.

As regards this clone: The sample has other DNA sequences that encode this CDR3 too. The J gene is TRBJ1-1, the V gene TRBV18; no definite D call. The V gene lost 5 bases and the J gene lost 0 bases, with 7 bases spanning the gap. This CDR3 contains 13 residues. Looked up from germline, CDR1 is KGHSH and CDR2 is LQKENI. CDR3 protein: CASSGDLNTEAFF. CDR3 nucleotides: TGTGCCAGCTCAGGAGACCTGAACACTGAAGCTTTCTTT.

The V gene is TRBV6-5, the J gene TRBJ2-1; TRBD2 matches 12 bases. This CDR3 contains 15 residues. Unmatched junction bases numbered 2, after V lost 4 bases and J lost 4 bases. Germline-derived CDR1 and CDR2 are MNHEY and SVGAGI. The CDR3, as DNA: TGTGCCAGCAGTTTCACTAGCGGGGGGTACAATGAGCAGTTCTTC. Translation gives CASSFTSGGYNEQFF.

Turning to this clone: Other DNA sequences in the sample encode the same CDR3. The chain uses TRBV5-4 and TRBJ1-1, with 8 bases aligning to TRBD1. The germline V gene has CDR1 SGHNT and CDR2 YYREEE (reference sequence). The CDR3 covers 15 residues. The trim removed 4 bases at V and 3 bases at J, leaving 8 bases unmatched. CDR3 coding DNA: TGTGCCAGCAGCCTAGGACAGGGTTGGGACACTGAAGCTTTCTTT. This gives the protein CASSLGQGWDTEAFF.

The chain links TRBV25-1 to TRBJ1-6, with 8 positions matching TRBD1. The germline V gene has CDR1 MGHDK and CDR2 SYGVNS. V was pared by 6 bases and J by 7 bases, with 8 bases of the junction left unmatched. The CDR3 runs 15 residues. In DNA form, the CDR3 reads TGTGCCAGCAGATATCCAGGGGGCTGGAATTCACCCCTCCACTTT. Translated, it gives CASRYPGGWNSPLHF.

Concerning this clone: At the DNA level, this CDR3 is encoded by other sequences in the same sample as well. The rearrangement uses TRBV19 and TRBJ1-5, with a weak D call TRBD1 (6 bases). The CDR3 spans 14 residues. Trimming stripped 6 bases from V and 3 bases from J, with 12 bases between. Germline CDR1 LNHDA, CDR2 SQIVND (reference sequence). The CDR3 DNA reads as TGTGCCAGTAGCCGAGGACAGAACAATCAGCCCCAGCATTTT. Translating gives CASSRGQNNQPQHF.

The chain couples TRBV5-1 to TRBJ2-3; 7 nucleotides match TRBD1. V lost 4 bases to trimming and J lost 5 bases; unmatched junction nucleotides: 7. Germline V gene lookup returns CDR1 SGHRS and CDR2 YFSETQ. CDR3 size: 14 residues. The CDR3 DNA reads as TGCGCCAGCAGCGTCGACAGGGTACGAGATACGCAGTATTTT. Its translation is CASSVDRVRDTQYF. The whole variable domain, remainder taken from reference TRBV5-1 and TRBJ2-3, is KAGVTQTPRYLIKTRGQQVTLSCSPISGHRSVSWYQQTPGQGLQFLFEYFSETQRNKGNFPGRFSGRQFSNSRSEMNVSTLELGDSALYLCASSVDRVRDTQYFGPGTRLTVL.

Concerning this clone: The same CDR3 also results from other DNA sequences found in this sample. The chain combines TRBV5-6 with TRBJ2-7; the D call may be TRBD1 or TRBD2 (6 bases each). This CDR3 has 14 amino acids. The germline V and J ends were trimmed by 0 bases and 4 bases, with 11 bases remaining between them. Germline CDR1 reads SGHDT; CDR2 reads YYEEEE. In DNA, the CDR3 is TGTGCCAGCAGCTTGGGCCAGGGGAGGTACGAGCAGTACTTC. Amino acid sequence: CASSLGQGRYEQYF.

V usage is TRBV6-5 and J usage is TRBJ2-7, with a tentative D call TRBD2 (6 bases). This CDR3 spans 13 amino acids. CDR1 MNHEY and CDR2 SVGAGI come from the germline V gene. V shed 6 bases and J shed 7 bases, with 16 bases lying between them. The DNA for the CDR3 is TGTGCCAGCAGCCGGGACTGGGGCAAGGAGCAGTACTTC. This translates into CASSRDWGKEQYF.

The rearrangement uses TRBV6-6 and TRBJ1-2, with TRBD1 matching 7 bases. V shed 5 bases, J shed 6 bases, and the junction held 9 bases outside the gene matches. CDR3 length: 14 residues. Germline loops: CDR1 MNHNY, CDR2 SVGAGI (reference sequence). The CDR3 nucleotides are TGTGCCAGCAGTGACGGTAGGGGGCGGGATGGCTACACCTTC. Its protein product is CASSDGRGRDGYTF.

The V gene is TRBV19, the J gene TRBJ2-3, with 10 positions matching TRBD2. The germline V gene has CDR1 LNHDA and CDR2 SQIVND (reference sequence). With 7 bases clipped from V and 0 bases from J, the junction kept 7 bases outside the gene matches. The CDR3 runs to 16 residues. The CDR3 is CASTIGLAASTDTQYF. The DNA for the CDR3 is TGTGCCAGTACCATAGGACTAGCGGCTAGCACAGATACGCAGTATTTT.

The chain joins TRBV5-3 to TRBJ2-7; TRBD2 matches at 7 bases. TRBV5-3 is marked as an open reading frame, function uncertain. This CDR3 has 16 residues. With V trimmed by 0 bases and J by 3 bases, 9 bases remained unmatched. The CDR3 loop reads CARSLEDVGGIYEQYF. Here the CDR3 DNA reads TGTGCCAGAAGCTTGGAAGATGTGGGAGGGATCTACGAGCAGTACTTC.

This clone was seen once. The CDR3 here is CASSRGDSGNTGELFF. In DNA, the CDR3 is TGCGCCAGCAGCCGGGGGGACTCCGGGAACACCGGGGAGCTGTTTTTT. The rearrangement uses TRBV5-1 and TRBJ2-2, with TRBD2 identical over 7 bases. This CDR3 spans 16 amino acids. Trimming cost V 4 bases and J 1 base; bases outside gene matches: 7. From germline, CDR1 is SGHRS and CDR2 YFSETQ.

A word on this clone: The sample holds other DNA sequences that translate to the same CDR3. The rearrangement joins TRBV5-1 to TRBJ2-5; the D is unclear. The V gene lost 0 bases and the J gene lost 4 bases, with 4 bases spanning the gap. CDR3 length: 12 residues. Per the germline V gene, CDR1 is SGHRS and CDR2 is YFSETQ. The CDR3 bases are TGCGCCAGCAGCTTGGTGCTAGAGACCCAGTACTTC. Its protein product is CASSLVLETQYF.